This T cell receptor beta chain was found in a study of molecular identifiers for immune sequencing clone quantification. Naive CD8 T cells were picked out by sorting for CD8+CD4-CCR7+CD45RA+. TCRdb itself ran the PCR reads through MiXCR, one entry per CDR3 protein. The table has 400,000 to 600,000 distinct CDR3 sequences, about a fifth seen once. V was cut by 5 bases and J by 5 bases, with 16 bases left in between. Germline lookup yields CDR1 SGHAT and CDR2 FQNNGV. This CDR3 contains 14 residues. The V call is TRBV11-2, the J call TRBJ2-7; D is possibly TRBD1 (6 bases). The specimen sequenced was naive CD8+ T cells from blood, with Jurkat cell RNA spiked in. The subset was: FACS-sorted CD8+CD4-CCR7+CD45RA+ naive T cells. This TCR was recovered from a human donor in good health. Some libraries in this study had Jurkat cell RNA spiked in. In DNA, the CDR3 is TGTGCCAGCAGCCCATGGGGGACAAACAACGAGCAGTACTTC. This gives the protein CASSPWGTNNEQYF. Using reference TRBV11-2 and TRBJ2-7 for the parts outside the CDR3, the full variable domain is EAGVAQSPRYKIIEKRQSVAFWCNPISGHATLYWYQQILGQGPKLLIQFQNNGVVDDSQLPKDRFSAERLKGVDSTLKIQPAKLEDSAVYLCASSPWGTNNEQYFGPGTRLTVT.